This T cell receptor beta chain is drawn from a study of technical replicates of blood from a few donors. The repertoire was sequenced with immunoSEQ multiplex PCR; TCRdb's copy has only in-frame clones and lacks some. Of approximately 79,000 clones listed, approximately 93% are singletons. The germline V gene has CDR1 SGHDN and CDR2 FVKESK. With 1 base clipped from V and 6 bases from J, the junction kept 8 bases outside the gene matches. The CDR3 length is 15 residues. The chain has TRBV14 and TRBJ2-7, with 8 bases aligning to TRBD1. This sequence was found in a human donor in good health. Sequencing used T cells isolated from PBMCs. CDR3 sequence reads: CASSQVRQGASEQYF. The CDR3 DNA sequence: TGTGCCAGCAGCCAAGTACGGCAGGGGGCAAGCGAGCAGTACTTC.